Listed below are T cell receptor beta chains from one sample, sequenced in a study of T cell responses to AZD1222 COVID-19 vaccine. The method was immunoSEQ multiplex PCR; TCRdb's version includes in-frame clones alone and lacks a portion of them. The repertoire holds approximately 88,000 clones, with around 90% as singletons. The sample in question was peripheral blood, obtained 28 days after the second AZD1222 dose. These receptors all stem from an adult who received the AZD1222 COVID-19 vaccine. The conserved cysteine and the conserved F or W are not part of the CDR3 here. The order of the fields is V gene, CDR3 protein.

v_gene: TRBV5-1
CDR3aa: ASRADNSGNTIY

v_gene: TRBV19
CDR3aa: ASSMPSNQPQH

v_gene: TRBV7-9
CDR3aa: ASSLDSYNSPLH

v_gene: TRBV28
CDR3aa: ASSAPGEGLPQPQH

v_gene: TRBV4-2
CDR3aa: ASSQLVATSGYNEQF

v_gene: TRBV12-3/TRBV12-4
CDR3aa: ASRTQTNTEAF

v_gene: TRBV3-1/TRBV3-2
CDR3aa: ASSHTGNYGYT

v_gene: TRBV6-2/TRBV6-3
CDR3aa: ASSRDYERNIQY

v_gene: TRBV6-1
CDR3aa: ASSEGGSGGDEQF

v_gene: TRBV5-1
CDR3aa: ASSFRGGNTGELF

v_gene: TRBV2
CDR3aa: ASSLEVTVNEKLF

v_gene: TRBV3-1/TRBV3-2
CDR3aa: ASSQATVDTIY

v_gene: TRBV4-1
CDR3aa: ASSLGSPETQY

v_gene: TRBV12-3/TRBV12-4
CDR3aa: ATRRVYGYT

v_gene: TRBV25-1
CDR3aa: ASSEDFQGRYGYT

v_gene: TRBV7-2
CDR3aa: ASSFRDSNQPQH

v_gene: TRBV2
CDR3aa: ASRVGGSVDTQY

v_gene: TRBV18
CDR3aa: ASSLGTETEAF

v_gene: TRBV19
CDR3aa: ASSIGTGFEAF

v_gene: TRBV5-1
CDR3aa: ASSSRAEVVVNEQY

v_gene: TRBV6-5
CDR3aa: ASTAGGNYGYT

v_gene: TRBV12-3/TRBV12-4
CDR3aa: ASSLLGAEQY

v_gene: TRBV15
CDR3aa: ATSRRGALTDTQY

v_gene: TRBV5-1
CDR3aa: ASSLVPPGTLGNTIY

v_gene: TRBV9
CDR3aa: ASSVKGQENTGELF

v_gene: TRBV4-1
CDR3aa: ASSPRGGNTEAF

v_gene: TRBV19
CDR3aa: ASNLVGADYGYT

v_gene: TRBV6-1
CDR3aa: ASSDRVYNSPLH

v_gene: TRBV24-1
CDR3aa: ATSASGGQGYT

v_gene: TRBV4-1
CDR3aa: ASSQGNDGYT

v_gene: TRBV12-3/TRBV12-4
CDR3aa: ASRQGIYEQY

v_gene: TRBV11-2
CDR3aa: ASSPSTGTAYEQY

v_gene: TRBV10-3
CDR3aa: AISEGTGIIGANVLT

v_gene: TRBV2
CDR3aa: ASVDRRNTGELF

v_gene: TRBV4-1
CDR3aa: ASSQTTWEPLH

v_gene: TRBV5-3
CDR3aa: ARNLPRGETNEKLF

v_gene: TRBV7-2
CDR3aa: ASSSTDTGELF

v_gene: TRBV7-3
CDR3aa: ASSLNALGGGADTQY

v_gene: TRBV11-2
CDR3aa: ASSLSGGIYNEQF

v_gene: TRBV18
CDR3aa: ASSSVLADTQY

v_gene: TRBV18
CDR3aa: ASSPRTVTTGEAF

v_gene: TRBV7-9
CDR3aa: ASSLDGQKDYT

v_gene: TRBV30
CDR3aa: AWKRGQGTDTQY

v_gene: TRBV5-5
CDR3aa: ASSLEARGEAF

v_gene: TRBV6-2/TRBV6-3
CDR3aa: ASSGHSGGADEQY

v_gene: TRBV19
CDR3aa: ASRNRAATGELF

v_gene: TRBV5-5
CDR3aa: ASSFSSRTGNTEAF

v_gene: TRBV6-5
CDR3aa: ASSYGQGITGELF

v_gene: TRBV7-8
CDR3aa: ASTHSGGPGYEQY

v_gene: TRBV18
CDR3aa: ASSSAVSGNTIY

v_gene: TRBV7-2
CDR3aa: ASSPQGRGAGYT

v_gene: TRBV19
CDR3aa: ASSERQGNTEAF